The rows below give T cell receptor beta chains drawn from one sample of a study of Ad26.COV2.S vaccination and SARS-CoV-2 variants. The repertoire was sequenced with immunoSEQ multiplex PCR; TCRdb's copy has only in-frame clones and lacks some. The sample shows some 340,000 clones, 85% to 90% of them seen only once. The sample consisted of peripheral blood, taken in a trial of Ad26.COV2.S vaccine versus placebo. The receptors were gathered from a person between 18 and 65 years old who received the Ad26.COV2.S COVID-19 vaccine or a placebo. CDR3s include the opening cysteine and the closing phenylalanine or tryptophan. The order of the fields is D gene, V gene, J gene, clone size, CDR3 DNA, CDR3 protein. A D gene is named only where the DNA matches it firmly. The listing skips clone size in some rows; elsewhere it reads once, few, many or a size class.

-,TRBV20-1,TRBJ1-5,-,TGCAGTGCTAGTTACCGGTATAGCAATCAGCCCCAGCATTTT,CSASYRYSNQPQHF
-,TRBV10-3,TRBJ2-3,-,TGTGCCATCCGGGACATAAGCACAGATACGCAGTATTTT,CAIRDISTDTQYF
-,TRBV7-9,TRBJ2-1,-,TGTGCCAGCAGCGTCCTGGAGTTCGATGAGCAGTTCTTC,CASSVLEFDEQFF
-,TRBV29-1,TRBJ1-1,-,TGCAGCGTCGACCTAGGGACGACGGGGGTTATTGATACTGAAGCTTTCTTT,CSVDLGTTGVIDTEAFF
-,TRBV18,TRBJ1-4,-,TGTGCCAGCTCACCGAGTAGCGTGGAAAAACTGTTTTTT,CASSPSSVEKLFF
TRBD1,TRBV12-3/TRBV12-4,TRBJ2-7,few,TGTGCCAGCAGTCTGGGACAGGGGATGCAGTACTTC,CASSLGQGMQYF
TRBD2,TRBV4-3,TRBJ2-3,once,TGCGCCAGCAGCCAAGAAAGAGCGGGGGGGCCAGCAGATACGCAGTATTTT,CASSQERAGGPADTQYF
-,TRBV29-1,TRBJ1-1,-,TGCAGCGTTGGGGCCCAGATGAACACTGAAGCTTTCTTT,CSVGAQMNTEAFF
TRBD1,TRBV2,TRBJ1-5,-,TGTGCCAGCAGCGGCGACAGGGAAGTATATTTTGGGCCCCAGCATTTT,CASSGDREVYFGPQHF
-,TRBV11-2,TRBJ1-2,-,TGTGCCAGCAGCTTAGGGACAGAATATGGCTACACCTTC,CASSLGTEYGYTF
-,TRBV19,TRBJ1-3,-,TGTGCCAGTAGTCCGGGACCCTCTGGAAACACCATATATTTT,CASSPGPSGNTIYF
-,TRBV13,TRBJ1-1,few,TGTGCCAGCAGACGAATGGGGGATTCCGCTGAAGCTTTCTTT,CASRRMGDSAEAFF
-,TRBV7-2,TRBJ1-5,-,TGTGCCAGCAGCTTAGGGCAGGGCGGGCAGCCCCAGCATTTT,CASSLGQGGQPQHF